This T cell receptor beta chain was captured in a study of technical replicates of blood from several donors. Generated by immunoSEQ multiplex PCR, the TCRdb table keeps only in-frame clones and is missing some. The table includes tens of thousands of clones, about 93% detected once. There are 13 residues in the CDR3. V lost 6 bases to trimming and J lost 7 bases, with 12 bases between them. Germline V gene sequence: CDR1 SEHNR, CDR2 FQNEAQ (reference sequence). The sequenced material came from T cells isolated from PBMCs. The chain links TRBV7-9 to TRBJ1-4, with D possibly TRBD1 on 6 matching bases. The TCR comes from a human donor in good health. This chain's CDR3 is CASRTGGPEKLFF. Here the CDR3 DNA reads TGTGCCAGCAGGACGGGGGGCCCTGAAAAACTGTTTTTT.